These 22 T cell receptor beta chains share one sample of origin, sequenced in a study of shared clonotypes between healthy human individuals. Generated by immunoSEQ multiplex PCR, the TCRdb table keeps only in-frame clones and is missing some. This table has 1,100,000 or so clones, 75% to 80% appearing once. Sequencing used memory CD4+ T cells from PBMCs. As to subset: CD45RA-negative fraction. The source of these receptors is a man aged 18 to 29 in good health. Some clones in this sample may be carry-over from other donors' samples.

The chain is built from TRBV9 and TRBJ2-7; no definite D call. Germline loops: CDR1 SGDLS, CDR2 YYNGEE. The CDR3 is made up of 14 amino acids. The germline V and J ends were trimmed by 7 bases and 0 bases, with 14 bases remaining between them. The CDR3 DNA reads as TGTGCCAGCTCCCCTGACCCAAGCTCCTACGAGCAGTACTTC. It is translated as CASSPDPSSYEQYF.

For this clone: This CDR3 is also generated by other DNA sequences in the sample. This chain connects TRBV7-9 to TRBJ2-7, with unresolved D. Trimming took 2 bases from V and 2 from J, leaving 7 bases between them. The germline gives CDR1 SEHNR, CDR2 FQNEAQ (reference sequence). The CDR3 sequence is 13 residues long. The DNA for the CDR3 is TGTGCCAGCAGCTTAAGTCAGGCCTACGAGCAGTACTTC. Translating gives CASSLSQAYEQYF.

The V call is TRBV4-2, the J call TRBJ2-7, with D perhaps TRBD1 or TRBD2 (6 bases each). The CDR3 consists of 16 residues. The V gene's germline CDR1 is LGHNA and CDR2 YNFKEQ. V dropped 0 bases and J dropped 1 base, with 13 bases sitting between them. The CDR3 loop is CASSQDPGGGSYEQYF. CDR3 nucleotide sequence: TGTGCCAGCAGCCAAGATCCAGGAGGGGGGTCCTACGAGCAGTACTTC.

The V and J genes are TRBV29-1 and TRBJ1-3; TRBD1 agrees at 7 bases. The CDR3 consists of 15 residues. V shed 7 bases, J shed 0 bases, and the junction held 9 bases outside the gene matches. Germline CDR1 reads SQVTM; CDR2 reads ANQGSEA. In DNA, the CDR3 is TGCAGCGCCCGAGCCGGGACAGTCTCTGGAAACACCATATATTTT. It encodes CSARAGTVSGNTIYF.

The V call is TRBV28, the J call TRBJ2-7; 9 nucleotides line up with TRBD2. Trimming at V came to 6 bases and at J to 5 bases, leaving 14 bases not matched to a gene. Germline CDR1 is MDHEN and CDR2 is SYDVKM. The CDR3 totals 16 residues. CDR3 DNA sequence: TGTGCCAGCAGCCCCCTGGGGAGCGGGAGGAGGAACGAGCAGTACTTC. Translation gives CASSPLGSGRRNEQYF.

This clone was found many times. The chain couples TRBV5-8 to TRBJ2-7, with D perhaps being TRBD1 or TRBD2 (5 bases each). V lost 2 bases and J 1 base, leaving 19 bases between the germline ends. This CDR3 is built from 17 residues. From germline, CDR1 is SGHTS and CDR2 YDEGEE. CDR3 sequence: CASSFNPSGRGSYEQYF. The CDR3 DNA sequence: TGTGCCAGCAGCTTTAATCCTTCGGGACGGGGATCCTACGAGCAGTACTTC.

This clone occurred a few times. The chain combines TRBV5-6 with TRBJ2-3; D remains ambiguous. The CDR3 length is 13 residues. The V and J ends lost 0 bases and 4 bases respectively, with 6 bases between them. Germline loops: CDR1 SGHDT, CDR2 YYEEEE. For the CDR3, the DNA is TGTGCCAGCAGCTTGGAGGTCGCAGATACGCAGTATTTT. This gives the protein CASSLEVADTQYF.

The genes are TRBV5-8 and TRBJ1-1, with a weak D call TRBD1 (6 bases). The CDR3 has 14 amino acids. Trimming stripped 6 bases from V and 11 bases from J, with 23 bases between. Germline values: CDR1 SGHTS, CDR2 YDEGEE. DNA for the CDR3: TGTGCCAGCACGCTGCGACCCAGGGGCGTAGACGCTTTCTTT. Amino acids: CASTLRPRGVDAFF. Full variable domain (missing parts from reference TRBV5-8 and TRBJ1-1): EAGVTQSPTHLIKTRGQQATLRCSPISGHTSVYWYQQALGLGLQFLLWYDEGEERNRGNFPPRFSGRQFPNYSSELNVNALELEDSALYLCASTLRPRGVDAFFGQGTRLTVV.

The rearrangement links TRBV7-9 to TRBJ1-1; a weak D match, TRBD1 (5 bases). Germline values: CDR1 SEHNR, CDR2 FQNEAQ (reference sequence). This CDR3 has 15 residues. The germline V and J ends were trimmed by 2 bases and 6 bases, with 16 bases remaining between them. CDR3 region: CASSLFSAKGAEAFF. The CDR3 nucleotides are TGTGCCAGCAGCTTATTCAGCGCCAAAGGGGCTGAAGCTTTCTTT.

The chain is built from TRBV5-4 and TRBJ2-1, with 7 nucleotides matching TRBD2. V gave up 6 bases and J gave up 3 bases; unmatched junction bases: 9. Germline lookup yields CDR1 SGHNT and CDR2 YYREEE (reference sequence). There are 15 residues in the CDR3. In DNA form, the CDR3 reads TGTGCCAGCACCTTCTCCGGGGACTACTACAATGAGCAGTTCTTC. Amino acid sequence: CASTFSGDYYNEQFF. The whole variable domain, filled in from reference TRBV5-4 and TRBJ2-1, reads ETGVTQSPTHLIKTRGQQVTLRCSSQSGHNTVSWYQQALGQGPQFIFQYYREEENGRGNFPPRFSGLQFPNYSSELNVNALELDDSALYLCASTFSGDYYNEQFFGPGTRLTVL.

The chain uses TRBV5-6 and TRBJ1-6; D is possibly TRBD1 (6 bases). Germline V CDR1 and CDR2: SGHDT, YYEEEE. Trimming pared 4 bases from V and 0 bases from J, leaving 14 bases between. The CDR3 runs to 17 residues. CDR3 bases: TGTGCCAGCAGCGCCCGGGGGGCCCTCTCCTATAATTCACCCCTCCACTTT. It specifies CASSARGALSYNSPLHF.

Comment on this clone: A read error likely explains this, since a far larger clone differs by one base. V gene TRBV10-3 combines with J gene TRBJ2-3, with 7 positions matching TRBD2. Per the germline V gene, CDR1 is ENHRY and CDR2 is SYGVKD. CDR3 length: 13 amino acids. With 7 bases clipped from V and 2 bases from J, the junction kept 3 bases outside the gene matches. CDR3 loop: CAIKRDSTDTQYF. The CDR3 coding sequence is TGTGCCATCAAGCGGGATTCCACAGATACGCAGTATTTT.

The sample holds a few counts of this clone. The chain links TRBV10-3 to TRBJ1-1, with D tentatively TRBD1 (5 bases). Germline CDR1 ENHRY, CDR2 SYGVKD. There are 13 residues in the CDR3. Trimming shortened V by 7 bases and J by 0 bases, and 9 bases separated the two germline ends. Here the CDR3 DNA reads TGTGCCATCAAGGGGTATGTGAACACTGAAGCTTTCTTT. It translates to CAIKGYVNTEAFF.

V and J are TRBV2 and TRBJ2-7; D gene ambiguous. CDR1 and CDR2 from the germline V gene are SNHLY and FYNNEI. V lost 6 bases, J lost 6 bases, and 12 bases lay in between. This CDR3 contains 12 residues. The chain's CDR3 is CASRTSGIEQYF. In nucleotides, the CDR3 is TGTGCCAGCAGGACCTCAGGAATCGAGCAGTACTTC.

The gene calls are TRBV2 and TRBJ2-5, with D unresolved. This CDR3 contains 13 residues. Trimming removed 11 bases from V and 2 bases from J, with 15 bases in between. The germline V gene has CDR1 SNHLY and CDR2 FYNNEI. In nucleotides, the CDR3 is TGTGCCTATACTCCGGGCAGACAAGAGACCCAGTACTTC. Its translation is CAYTPGRQETQYF.

This sequence joins TRBV27 and TRBJ2-7; no reliable D call. V shed 8 bases and J shed 3 bases, with 8 bases lying between them. The germline gives CDR1 MNHEY, CDR2 SMNVEV (reference sequence). The CDR3 is made up of 11 amino acids. CDR3 in amino acids: CASGYLYEQYF. The CDR3 DNA reads as TGTGCCAGCGGGTACCTCTACGAGCAGTACTTC.

The chain's CDR3 is CATSGGTDTQYF. CDR3 coding DNA: TGTGCCACCAGCGGGGGCACAGATACGCAGTATTTT. The chain has TRBV15 and TRBJ2-3; D gene ambiguous. CDR1 and CDR2 (germline): LNHNV, YYDKDF (reference sequence). This CDR3 contains 12 residues. The germline V and J ends were trimmed by 5 bases and 1 base, with 4 bases remaining between them. The whole variable domain, remainder taken from reference TRBV15 and TRBJ2-3, is DAMVIQNPRYQVTQFGKPVTLSCSQTLNHNVMYWYQQKSSQAPKLLFHYYDKDFNNEADTPDNFQSRRPNTSFCFLDIRSPGLGDTAMYLCATSGGTDTQYFGPGTRLTVL.

This rearrangement joins TRBV7-2 to TRBJ2-1; 11 bases fit TRBD2. V gave up 6 bases and J gave up 4 bases; unmatched junction bases: 11. CDR3 length: 17 residues. The germline V gene encodes CDR1 SGHTA and CDR2 FQGNSA. In DNA form, the CDR3 reads TGTGCCAGCAGTCCGTTCGGGACTAGCGGTGTATACAATGAGCAGTTCTTC. Protein sequence: CASSPFGTSGVYNEQFF.

The chain is built from TRBV5-1 and TRBJ2-5; 8 nucleotides align to TRBD1. Trimming at V came to 4 bases and at J to 5 bases, leaving 7 bases not matched to a gene. This CDR3 has 14 amino acids. Germline values: CDR1 SGHRS, CDR2 YFSETQ. The CDR3 DNA sequence: TGCGCCAGCAGCAAGGACAGGGTCAGGGAGACCCAGTACTTC. Translated, it gives CASSKDRVRETQYF.

The chain carries TRBV11-2 and TRBJ2-5; weak D call: TRBD1 (5 bases). The CDR3 covers 19 residues. The V gene lost 1 base and the J gene lost 2 bases, with 23 bases spanning the gap. CDR1 SGHAT and CDR2 FQNNGV come from the germline V gene. The CDR3 here is CASSLARQGLPTYQETQYF. The CDR3 region has the DNA TGTGCCAGCAGCTTAGCTCGGCAGGGCCTCCCTACCTATCAAGAGACCCAGTACTTC.

With regard to this clone: A much larger clone sits a single nucleotide away, making a read error possible. The chain uses TRBV2 and TRBJ1-5; unclear D gene. CDR1 and CDR2 (germline): SNHLY, FYNNEI. Trimming cost V 6 bases and J 0 bases, with 6 bases left between them. The CDR3 spans 13 residues. CDR3 protein: CASRSNSNQPQHF. The CDR3, as DNA: TGTGCCAGCAGGAGTAATAGCAATCAGCCCCAGCATTTT.

The J gene is TRBJ2-7, the V gene TRBV6-5; 10 bases match TRBD2. The CDR3 is 15 amino acids. The junction had 7 bases not matched to a gene; V was cut back by 2 bases and J by 6 bases. The germline CDR1 and CDR2 sequences are MNHEY and SVGAGI. CDR3 coding DNA: TGTGCCAGCAGTTACGCCCGGACTAGCGGCATCGAGCAGTACTTC. Amino acid sequence: CASSYARTSGIEQYF.